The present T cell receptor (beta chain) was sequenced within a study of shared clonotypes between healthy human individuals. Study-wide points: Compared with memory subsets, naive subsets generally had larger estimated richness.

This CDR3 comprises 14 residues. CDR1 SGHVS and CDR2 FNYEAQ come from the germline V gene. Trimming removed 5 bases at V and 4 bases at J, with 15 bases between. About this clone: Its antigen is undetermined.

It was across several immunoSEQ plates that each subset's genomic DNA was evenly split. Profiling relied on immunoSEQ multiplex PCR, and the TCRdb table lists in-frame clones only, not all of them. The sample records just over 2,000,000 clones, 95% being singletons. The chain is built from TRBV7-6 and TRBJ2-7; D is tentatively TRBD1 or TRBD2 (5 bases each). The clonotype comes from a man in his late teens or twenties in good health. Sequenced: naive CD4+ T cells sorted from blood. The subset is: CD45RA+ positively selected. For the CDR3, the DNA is TGTGCCAGCAGCCCAGAGGGGTCCTCGTACGAGCAGTACTTC. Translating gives CASSPEGSSYEQYF.